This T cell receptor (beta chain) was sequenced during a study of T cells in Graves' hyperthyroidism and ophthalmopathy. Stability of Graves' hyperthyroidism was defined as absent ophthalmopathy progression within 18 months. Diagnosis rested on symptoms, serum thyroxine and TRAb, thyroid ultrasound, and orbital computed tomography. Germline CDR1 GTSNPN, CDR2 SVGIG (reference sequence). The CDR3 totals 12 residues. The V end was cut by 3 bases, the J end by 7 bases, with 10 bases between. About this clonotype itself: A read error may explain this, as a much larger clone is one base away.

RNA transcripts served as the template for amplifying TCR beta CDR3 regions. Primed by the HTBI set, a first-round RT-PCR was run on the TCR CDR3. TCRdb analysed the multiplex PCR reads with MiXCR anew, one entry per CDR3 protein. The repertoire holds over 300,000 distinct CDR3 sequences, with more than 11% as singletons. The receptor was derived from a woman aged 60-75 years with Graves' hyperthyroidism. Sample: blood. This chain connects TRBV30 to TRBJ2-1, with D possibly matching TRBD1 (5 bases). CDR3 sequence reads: CAWSQGWNEQFF. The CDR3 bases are TGTGCCTGGAGCCAGGGTTGGAATGAGCAGTTCTTC.